Here is one T cell receptor beta chain with its context. The entry originates in a study of blood T cell repertoires in COVID-19. Profiled with immunoSEQ multiplex PCR; TCRdb holds only in-frame clones, not every one. This sample has 60,000 or so clones, with approximately 85% found just once. The V segment lost 3 bases and the J segment 2 bases; nucleotides outside the gene matches: 6. Per the germline V gene, CDR1 is LNHDA and CDR2 is SQIVND (reference sequence). This CDR3 region has 17 residues. Sample: peripheral blood. The TCR was taken from a human donor in a cohort sampled during active COVID-19. The V call is TRBV19, the J call TRBJ2-3, with 12 bases lining up with TRBD1. Here the CDR3 reads CASSMAGTGGITDTQYF. The CDR3 DNA reads TGTGCCAGTAGTATGGCCGGGACAGGGGGCATCACAGATACGCAGTATTTT.